This TCR beta chain was obtained from a study of blood T cell repertoires in COVID-19. About the study: Acute and convalescent COVID-19 specimens originated in the United States, Italy and Spain. Nucleic acid was either cDNA or gDNA, and it came from T cells, B-cell-depleted T cells, or PBMCs.

In the original processing: Amplification of reference gene primers provided the estimated nucleated cell counts. The method was immunoSEQ multiplex PCR; TCRdb's version includes in-frame clones alone and lacks a portion of them. V and J calls and clone size are as listed in that table; D and trimming were resolved from the DNA. Altogether roughly 350,000 clones are present, approximately 87% being singletons, with the ten largest covering over 9.5%. While infection was still active, Seattle patients were enrolled and then followed longitudinally. With 2 bases clipped from V and 10 bases from J, the junction kept 11 bases outside the gene matches. Per the germline V gene, CDR1 is SGHVS and CDR2 is FQNEAQ. The CDR3 is made up of 15 amino acids. In this sample, this clone turned up once.

This receptor was identified in a woman aged 30 to 39 with COVID-19, enrolled during active disease. J is TRBJ2-1 and V is TRBV7-8; 7 nucleotides line up with TRBD2. The sample consisted of peripheral blood. The CDR3: CASSLIGRPAEEQFF. CDR3 in DNA: TGTGCCAGCAGCTTAATCGGGAGGCCCGCCGAGGAGCAGTTCTTC.